This T cell receptor (beta chain) stems from a study of blood T cell repertoires in COVID-19 (dated by TCRdb to between 2020 and 2021). As for the study more broadly: The collaborator samples originated in the United States, Italy and Spain and spanned the acute and convalescent phases of COVID-19. Where available, HLA class I and class II types were taken from metadata supplied by the sample provider and were not determined by assay-based typing. The prospective study material was composed of cDNA or gDNA derived from T cells, B-cell-depleted T cells, or PBMCs. The repertoires were released in a freely available public database meant as a resource for research on the immune response to SARS-CoV-2. Samples came from the ongoing ImmuneRACE study (first 160 participants) plus 1,254 subjects from 6 global collaborators. Nearly every sample came with metadata listing a de-identified subject ID, COVID-19 status, age in years and sex. Subjects who had been exposed to COVID-19, were actively infected with it, or had recovered from it provided the deeply sampled blood TCRbeta repertoires that made up the dataset.

The immunoSEQ Assay, a bias-controlled multiplex PCR, was used to amplify TCRbeta CDR3 regions from genomic DNA. Turning to the authors' computational methods: The number of nucleated cells in each sample was estimated from the amplification of reference gene primers within the assay. Sequence reads were collapsed and filtered to measure the absolute abundance of every unique TCRbeta CDR3 rearrangement. For each sample, productive Simpson clonality was calculated as the square root of Simpson's diversity index across productive rearrangements. In TCRdb, the immuneACCESS table is reduced to in-frame sequences with V and J assigned. These tables do not hold every clone; where another copy was compared, an unresolved V gene accounts for under half, and the others remain unexplained. V, J and clone size were drawn from that table, and D and trimming were deduced from the DNA. The table for this sample lists a few hundred thousand clones; roughly 80% of them were counted only once. The biggest ten clones account for 4.1% of the sample.

The full study reports these points: How much clinical and demographic metadata was included differed by source and by participant, and the metadata was provided uncurated.

On this clone itself: Its recognized antigen is unknown. No qualities accompany the bases; no much larger clone lies one base away.

For CDR1 and CDR2, the germline V gene lists MDHEN and SYDVKM. The CDR3 runs 16 residues from the cysteine to the phenylalanine. Only the CDR3 DNA stays, 48 bases, in frame from base 1. V and J lose 3 bases and 1 base, and a span of 15 bases separates them. Collaborating institutions collected whole blood in K2EDTA tubes following their own protocols. For TCRbeta analysis, collaborator samples were shipped as frozen whole blood, as isolated PBMCs, or as DNA extracted from either sample type. Sequenced input: peripheral blood. The rearrangement combines TRBV28 with TRBJ1-1, with the D gene too uncertain to name. The receptor was derived from a woman in her 50s with active or convalescent COVID-19. This receptor carries the CDR3 CASSLGRGNRNTEAFF. The nucleotide sequence is given as TGTGCCAGCAGTTTGGGCCGGGGTAACCGGAACACTGAAGCTTTCTTT.